Sequencing of this T cell receptor beta chain was carried out in a study of beta chain features in type 1 diabetes. Study-wide background: Age, gender and cell yields were similar between patients and healthy donors.

Overall study findings and caveats: Moderate yet significant TCRB CDR3 shortening was seen in Type 1 diabetes patients in all four CD4+ subsets. For patients, the naive, central memory and Treg TCRB repertoires appeared more alike than for healthy donors.

Expressed TCRB transcripts were sequenced after all isolated RNA was converted to cDNA. Clones were read by immunoSEQ multiplex PCR, and TCRdb kept only the in-frame ones, dropping some. The sample shows 600,000 to 700,000 clones, around 12% of them seen only once. As for this clone: Antigen specificity is unknown.

In germline, CDR1 is SGHDN, CDR2 FVKESK. J lost 7 bases, V lost 5 bases, and 3 bases had no gene match. This CDR3 region has 13 residues. The chain links TRBV14 to TRBJ2-4, with 9 bases aligning to TRBD1. Sequenced material: naive CD4+ T cells from blood. The TCR was taken from a man aged 25 to 40 with type 1 diabetes. The CDR3 loop reads CASSSGTGNIQYF. As DNA, the CDR3 is TGTGCCAGCAGCTCCGGGACAGGGAACATTCAGTACTTC.